A single sample gave rise to the 20 T cell receptor beta chains below, sequenced in a study of T cell responses to AZD1222 COVID-19 vaccine. The repertoire was sequenced with immunoSEQ multiplex PCR; TCRdb's copy has only in-frame clones and lacks some. The data show about 84,000 clones, approximately 85% seen once. The starting material was peripheral blood, obtained 28 days after the second AZD1222 dose. These receptors all come from an adult who received the AZD1222 COVID-19 vaccine.

Written as DNA, the CDR3 is TGTGCCAGCAGCGATCCAACAGGGTTTCGTTATGGCTACACCTTC. Amino acid sequence: CASSDPTGFRYGYTF. V is TRBV9 and J is TRBJ1-2; D possibly corresponds to TRBD1 (6 bases). With 3 bases removed from V and 5 bases from J, the gap between germline ends came to 17 bases. CDR1 SGDLS and CDR2 YYNGEE come from the germline V gene. The CDR3 runs to 15 residues.

This clone was recorded only once. V is TRBV30 and J is TRBJ2-7; D perhaps matches TRBD1 (5 bases). Germline-derived CDR1 and CDR2 are GTSNPN and SVGIG (reference sequence). The CDR3 is 12 residues long. Deletions cut 7 bases from V and 3 bases from J, with 13 bases between. The CDR3 DNA reads as TGTGCCTTGACAGAGACCTACTACGAGCAGTACTTC. Its translation is CALTETYYEQYF.

In its sample, this clone was seen a few times. The chain has TRBV7-9 and TRBJ2-7, with 8 bases lining up with TRBD1. V shed 5 bases, J shed 4 bases, and the junction held 7 bases outside the gene matches. The CDR3 has 14 residues. Germline V gene lookup returns CDR1 SEHNR and CDR2 FQNEAQ (reference sequence). For the CDR3, the DNA is TGTGCCAGCAGCCCAGGGACAGGAAGTTACGAGCAGTACTTC. This gives the protein CASSPGTGSYEQYF. Variable domain in full (rest from reference TRBV7-9 and TRBJ2-7): DTGVSQNPRHKITKRGQNVTFRCDPISEHNRLYWYRQTLGQGPEFLTYFQNEAQLEKSRLLSDRFSAERPKGSFSTLEIQRTEQGDSAMYLCASSPGTGSYEQYFGPGTRLTVT.

The chain is built from TRBV15 and TRBJ1-1, with D perhaps TRBD1 (6 bases). Trimming pared 2 bases from V and 1 base from J, leaving 14 bases between. The CDR3 has 16 residues. Germline-derived CDR1 and CDR2 are LNHNV and YYDKDF (reference sequence). This CDR3 reads CATSRKRGAPNTEAFF. CDR3 nucleotide sequence: TGTGCCACCAGCAGAAAACGGGGGGCGCCGAACACTGAAGCTTTCTTT.

The chain joins TRBV25-1 to TRBJ1-5; the D is unclear. Deletions cut 8 bases from V and 15 bases from J, with 17 bases between. The germline V gene encodes CDR1 MGHDK and CDR2 SYGVNS. This CDR3 has 11 residues. The CDR3: CASPPTGILHF. The DNA for the CDR3 is TGTGCCAGCCCTCCTACTGGGATTTTGCATTTT. Together with reference TRBV25-1 and TRBJ1-5, the CDR3 gives the full variable domain: EADIYQTPRYLVIGTGKKITLECSQTMGHDKMYWYQQDPGMELHLIHYSYGVNSTEKGDLSSESTVSRIRTEHFPLTLESARPSHTSQYLCASPPTGILHFGDGTRLSIL.

This clone turned up a few times. The V gene is TRBV28, the J gene TRBJ2-2; TRBD1 aligns across 11 bases. The V segment lost 8 bases and the J segment 7 bases; nucleotides outside the gene matches: 9. The CDR3 spans 15 residues. Germline V gene sequence: CDR1 MDHEN, CDR2 SYDVKM. The CDR3 DNA reads as TGTGCCAGCGCTGACCGGACAGGGGGCAGCGGGGAGCTGTTTTTT. It specifies CASADRTGGSGELFF. Variable domain in full (rest from reference TRBV28 and TRBJ2-2): DVKVTQSSRYLVKRTGEKVFLECVQDMDHENMFWYRQDPGLGLRLIYFSYDVKMKEKGDIPEGYSVSREKKERFSLILESASTNQTSMYLCASADRTGGSGELFFGEGSRLTVL.

The chain couples TRBV4-1 to TRBJ2-3; 11 bases line up with TRBD1. Germline lookup yields CDR1 MGHRA and CDR2 YSYEKL. The CDR3 loop spans 16 amino acids. After removal of 3 bases from V and 4 bases from J, the junction contained 6 bases not matched to a gene. CDR3: CASSQSWTGGADTQYF. The CDR3 DNA is TGCGCCAGCAGCCAGAGTTGGACAGGGGGCGCAGATACGCAGTATTTT.

The V and J genes are TRBV15 and TRBJ2-1; 10 positions match TRBD1. The junction had 1 base not matched to a gene; V was cut back by 1 base and J by 4 bases. CDR3 length: 15 residues. Germline V gene sequence: CDR1 LNHNV, CDR2 YYDKDF (reference sequence). CDR3 amino acids: CATSRGGQGYNEQFF. CDR3 coding DNA: TGTGCCACCAGCAGAGGGGGACAGGGGTACAATGAGCAGTTCTTC.

The rearrangement links TRBV5-6 to TRBJ1-2; D perhaps matches TRBD1 (6 bases). Germline V CDR1 and CDR2: SGHDT, YYEEEE. V was clipped by 2 bases and J by 8 bases, with 13 bases between them. The CDR3 contains 13 residues. CDR3: CASSFWAGVGYTF. In DNA form, the CDR3 reads TGTGCCAGCAGCTTTTGGGCAGGGGTCGGCTACACCTTC.

The table lists this clone with a count of one. V gene TRBV5-5 combines with J gene TRBJ2-1; 10 bases match TRBD1. This CDR3 contains 14 residues. V shed 1 base and J 9 bases; nucleotides not matched to a gene: 4. CDR1 is SGHKS and CDR2 is YYEKEE in the germline V gene (reference sequence). The CDR3 bases are TGTGCCAGCAGCTTGATGGACAGGGGGGGTGAGCAGTTCTTC. Its translation: CASSLMDRGGEQFF.

J is TRBJ1-5 and V is TRBV28; a possible D gene is TRBD1 (6 bases). This CDR3 has 15 residues. Germline CDR1 is MDHEN and CDR2 is SYDVKM. The germline V and J ends were trimmed by 8 bases and 2 bases, with 16 bases remaining between them. The CDR3 here is CASHGRGRGNQPQHF. The CDR3 DNA is TGTGCCAGCCATGGAAGGGGGAGGGGCAATCAGCCCCAGCATTTT. The full variable domain, rest sourced from reference TRBV28 and TRBJ1-5, is DVKVTQSSRYLVKRTGEKVFLECVQDMDHENMFWYRQDPGLGLRLIYFSYDVKMKEKGDIPEGYSVSREKKERFSLILESASTNQTSMYLCASHGRGRGNQPQHFGDGTRLSIL.

CDR3 amino acids: CASSQDSQSTYGYTF. The CDR3 DNA reads TGTGCCAGCAGCCAAGACTCCCAGTCAACCTATGGCTACACCTTC. The chain joins TRBV14 to TRBJ1-2; D remains unclear. V was trimmed by 0 bases and J by 4 bases, leaving 12 bases between them. The CDR3 spans 15 residues. CDR1 and CDR2 (germline): SGHDN, FVKESK.

The chain employs TRBV10-3 and TRBJ1-2; 9 nucleotides align to TRBD1. The ends lost 4 bases at V and 4 bases at J; junction bases unmatched: 4. Germline loops: CDR1 ENHRY, CDR2 SYGVKD. This CDR3 comprises 14 residues. CDR3 bases: TGTGCCATCAGTGTAAGGGACAGGGCCTATGGCTACACCTTC. Amino acids: CAISVRDRAYGYTF.

V and J are TRBV7-8 and TRBJ2-7; TRBD1 matches 9 bases. CDR1 SGHVS and CDR2 FQNEAQ come from the germline V gene. This CDR3 spans 16 amino acids. V lost 7 bases, J lost 3 bases, and 13 bases stayed unmatched. The CDR3 loop reads CASNRTGVFGIYEQYF. The DNA for the CDR3 is TGTGCCAGCAACCGGACAGGGGTTTTTGGTATCTACGAGCAGTACTTC. The full variable domain, rest sourced from reference TRBV7-8 and TRBJ2-7, is GAGVSQSPRYKVAKRGQDVALRCDPISGHVSLFWYQQALGQGPEFLTYFQNEAQLDKSGLPSDRFFAERPEGSVSTLKIQRTQQEDSAVYLCASNRTGVFGIYEQYFGPGTRLTVT.

V is TRBV5-1 and J is TRBJ2-3; TRBD2 aligns across 12 bases. This CDR3 is 16 amino acids long. Germline V gene sequence: CDR1 SGHRS, CDR2 YFSETQ. V was pared by 1 base and J by 8 bases, with 8 bases of the junction left unmatched. CDR3 protein: CASSLPSGGAEGTQYF. In DNA, the CDR3 is TGCGCCAGCAGCTTGCCTAGCGGGGGGGCTGAGGGTACGCAGTATTTT.

Concerning this clone: A read error may account for a junction end that differs from germline. The chain combines TRBV11-2 with TRBJ2-2; 8 nucleotides match TRBD1. This CDR3 comprises 15 residues. Germline assignment: CDR1 SGHAT and CDR2 FQNNGV. The CDR3 loop is CASSSTGVNAGELFF. The DNA of the CDR3 is TGTGCCAGCAGCTCGACAGGGGTGAACGCCGGGGAGCTGTTTTTT.

Note on this clone: Distinct nucleotide sequences in the sample also encode this CDR3. The V call is TRBV5-6, the J call TRBJ1-4; no clear D gene. V was trimmed by 4 bases and J by 0 bases, leaving 7 bases between them. The CDR3 extends over 14 amino acids. Per the germline V gene, CDR1 is SGHDT and CDR2 is YYEEEE. As DNA, the CDR3 is TGTGCCAGCAGCCAAATTGCAACTAATGAAAAACTGTTTTTT. This codes for CASSQIATNEKLFF.

V gene TRBV11-3 combines with J gene TRBJ1-1; D gene ambiguous. CDR1 and CDR2 (germline): SGHNT, YENEEA. The CDR3 covers 11 residues. Trimming took 3 bases from V and 6 from J, leaving 5 bases between them. The CDR3 DNA reads as TGTGCCAGCAGCTTGGGCGCTGAAGCTTTCTTT. This translates into CASSLGAEAFF.

CDR3 region: CATHGNQPQHF. CDR3 DNA: TGTGCCACCCATGGCAATCAGCCCCAGCATTTT. The V and J genes are TRBV28 and TRBJ1-5; no clear D gene. Looked up from germline, CDR1 is MDHEN and CDR2 is SYDVKM. With 10 bases removed from V and 2 bases from J, the gap between germline ends came to 6 bases. This CDR3 is 11 amino acids long. The full variable domain, with the rest looked up from reference TRBV28 and TRBJ1-5, is DVKVTQSSRYLVKRTGEKVFLECVQDMDHENMFWYRQDPGLGLRLIYFSYDVKMKEKGDIPEGYSVSREKKERFSLILESASTNQTSMYLCATHGNQPQHFGDGTRLSIL.

The rearrangement joins TRBV19 to TRBJ1-6; 7 bases match TRBD1. The CDR3 has 15 amino acids. Germline values: CDR1 LNHDA, CDR2 SQIVND (reference sequence). Unmatched junction bases numbered 9, after V lost 6 bases and J lost 7 bases. CDR3: CASRLTGFGNSPLHF. CDR3 DNA: TGTGCCAGTAGATTGACAGGGTTCGGGAATTCACCCCTCCACTTT. Full variable domain (missing parts from reference TRBV19 and TRBJ1-6): DGGITQSPKYLFRKEGQNVTLSCEQNLNHDAMYWYRQDPGQGLRLIYYSQIVNDFQKGDIAEGYSVSREKKESFPLTVTSAQKNPTAFYLCASRLTGFGNSPLHFGNGTRLTVT.